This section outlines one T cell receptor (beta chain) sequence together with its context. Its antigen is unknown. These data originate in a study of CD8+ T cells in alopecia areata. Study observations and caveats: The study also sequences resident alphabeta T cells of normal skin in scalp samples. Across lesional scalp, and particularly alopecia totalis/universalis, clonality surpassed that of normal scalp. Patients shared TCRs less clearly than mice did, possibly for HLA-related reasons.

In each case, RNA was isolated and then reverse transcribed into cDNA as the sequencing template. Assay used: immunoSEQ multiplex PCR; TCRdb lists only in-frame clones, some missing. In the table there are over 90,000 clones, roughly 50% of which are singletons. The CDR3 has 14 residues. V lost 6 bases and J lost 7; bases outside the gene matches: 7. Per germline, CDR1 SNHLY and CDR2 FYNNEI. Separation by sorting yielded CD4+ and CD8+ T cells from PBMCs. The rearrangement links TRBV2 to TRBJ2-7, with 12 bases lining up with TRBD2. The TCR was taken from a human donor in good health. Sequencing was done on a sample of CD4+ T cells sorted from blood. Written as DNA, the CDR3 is TGTGCCAGCAGCGCGGGACTAGCGGGTCTTGAGCAGTACTTC. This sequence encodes CASSAGLAGLEQYF.